This TCR beta chain was documented in a study of T-cell reconstitution after alpha-beta-depleted transplantation in children. The study's findings and limits: By about two months after transplant, alpha-beta T cells reportedly arose from several hundred graft clones that had expanded. In some patients, recipient T cells and intrathymic progenitors surviving conditioning explained high day-60 diversity. Fresh T-cell production supplied most of the T-cell counts and diversity seen one year after transplant.

The CDR3 covers 14 residues. The ends lost 3 bases at V and 3 bases at J; junction bases unmatched: 2. Germline-derived CDR1 and CDR2 are ENHRY and SYGVKD. A TCRbeta library incorporating unique molecular identifiers was prepared. MiXCR, applied by TCRdb to the PCR reads, yields one record per CDR3 protein. The sample lists roughly 400,000 distinct CDR3 sequences, around 46% occurring once. This clonotype showed up many times. Its antigen is unknown. Material: PBMCs, obtained before TCRalphabeta/CD19-depleted stem cell transplant. This chain links TRBV10-3 with TRBJ2-7; the match to TRBD1 covers 10 bases. The source is a girl aged 2-10 years with aplastic anemia, due to receive a stem cell transplant. The CDR3 is CAISDGTGVYEQYF. In DNA form, the CDR3 reads TGTGCCATCAGTGACGGGACAGGGGTCTACGAGCAGTACTTC.